The 25 T cell receptor beta chains listed next were all sequenced from one sample in a study of T cells in Graves' hyperthyroidism and ophthalmopathy. TCR beta CDR3 sequences were amplified from RNA transcripts. The HTBI primer set served for first-round RT-PCR of the TCR CDR3. TCRdb re-called the multiplex PCR reads with MiXCR, one entry per CDR3 protein. Among some 350,000 distinct CDR3 sequences, 15% to 19% were seen once, and the ten largest hold about a quarter. Sample: blood. The receptors were gathered from a woman between 18 and 29 years old with Graves' hyperthyroidism that later progressed to Graves' ophthalmopathy.

This clonotype was observed many times. The J gene is TRBJ2-7, the V gene TRBV10-3; 8 nucleotides line up with TRBD2. CDR3 length: 15 amino acids. With V trimmed by 2 bases and J by 5 bases, 8 bases remained unmatched. Germline V gives CDR1 ENHRY, CDR2 SYGVKD. CDR3 amino acids: CAISEVSAGADEQYF. CDR3 coding DNA: TGTGCCATCAGTGAGGTGTCAGCGGGAGCGGACGAGCAGTACTTC.

Ten or more counts support this clonotype. This sequence joins TRBV3-1 and TRBJ1-1; D not certain. The CDR3 extends over 15 amino acids. Trimming shortened V by 2 bases and J by 0 bases, and 10 bases separated the two germline ends. Germline CDR1 and CDR2: LGHDT and YNNKEL (reference sequence). CDR3 in DNA: TGTGCCAGCAGCCAACTCCCTCGGGTGAACACTGAAGCTTTCTTT. Translated: CASSQLPRVNTEAFF. Full variable domain (missing parts from reference TRBV3-1 and TRBJ1-1): DTAVSQTPKYLVTQMGNDKSIKCEQNLGHDTMYWYKQDSKKFLKIMFSYNNKELIINETVPNRFSPKSPDKAHLNLHINSLELGDSAVYFCASSQLPRVNTEAFFGQGTRLTVV.

In its sample, this clonotype was seen many times. V gene TRBV9 combines with J gene TRBJ2-3; 7 bases are a match to TRBD2. The CDR3 spans 17 residues. The J segment lost 2 bases and the V segment lost 4 bases, leaving 13 bases of the junction unmatched. Per germline, CDR1 SGDLS and CDR2 YYNGEE. The CDR3 is CASSPTGLAGATDTQYF. CDR3 nucleotide sequence: TGTGCCAGCAGCCCCACCGGTTTGGCGGGAGCCACAGATACGCAGTATTTT.

The gene calls are TRBV7-9 and TRBJ2-7; TRBD2 agrees at 7 bases. V was clipped by 6 bases and J by 0 bases; unmatched bases: 14. This CDR3 has 17 amino acids. Per the germline V gene, CDR1 is SEHNR and CDR2 is FQNEAQ (reference sequence). The CDR3 DNA reads TGTGCCAGCAGTGGGCTAGCGGTCTTCGTGAGCTCCTACGAGCAGTACTTC. Translating gives CASSGLAVFVSSYEQYF.

The V gene is TRBV19, the J gene TRBJ2-1; the match to TRBD2 covers 11 bases. Losses at the gene ends were 5 bases for V and 5 bases for J; bases not matched to a gene: 5. The CDR3 sequence is 15 residues long. Germline V gives CDR1 LNHDA, CDR2 SQIVND (reference sequence). The CDR3 loop reads CASSGLAGGNNEQFF. The CDR3 DNA reads as TGTGCCAGTAGTGGGCTAGCGGGAGGAAACAATGAGCAGTTCTTC.

This clonotype was recorded at least ten times. The chain has TRBV20-1 and TRBJ1-1; 7 positions match TRBD1. V was pared by 1 base and J by 4 bases, with 3 bases of the junction left unmatched. Germline loops: CDR1 DFQATT, CDR2 SNEGSKA (reference sequence). The CDR3 loop spans 13 amino acids. Here the CDR3 DNA reads TGCAGTGCTAGAGGACAGGGTGGCACTGAAGCTTTCTTT. Its translation is CSARGQGGTEAFF.

Notes on this clonotype: A much larger clone differs by one base, so this may be a read error. J is TRBJ2-1 and V is TRBV27, with D perhaps matching TRBD1 (5 bases). Trimming stripped 3 bases from V and 10 bases from J, with 13 bases between. The CDR3 consists of 13 residues. CDR1 and CDR2 (germline): MNHEY, SMNVEV (reference sequence). The CDR3 loop is CASSFWGLEEQFF. The CDR3 nucleotides read TGTGCCAGCAGTTTTTGGGGCCTAGAAGAGCAGTTCTTC.

The rearrangement joins TRBV6-2 or TRBV6-3 to TRBJ2-1, with TRBD1 identical over 9 bases. The DNA end is more similar to TRBJ2-7, so the J call may be wrong. The V gene's germline CDR1 is MNHEY and CDR2 SVGEGT. The length of the CDR3 is 14 residues. The CDR3 here is CASRQGAGYNEQYF. DNA of the CDR3: TGTGCCAGCAGACAGGGGGCGGGCTACAATGAGCAGTACTTC.

This clonotype has just a few counts. The J gene is TRBJ1-6, the V gene TRBV28; 8 nucleotides line up with TRBD1. This CDR3 spans 15 amino acids. The ends lost 5 bases at V and 0 bases at J; junction bases unmatched: 0. Germline CDR1 MDHEN, CDR2 SYDVKM. In nucleotides, the CDR3 is TGTGCCAGCAGTACAGGGGGCTCCTATAATTCACCCCTCCACTTT. This gives the protein CASSTGGSYNSPLHF.

Many counts were recorded for this clonotype. This chain links TRBV20-1 with TRBJ1-6; TRBD1 might be the D (6 bases). The CDR3 is made up of 13 amino acids. Germline lookup yields CDR1 DFQATT and CDR2 SNEGSKA (reference sequence). V dropped 6 bases and J dropped 6 bases, with 12 bases sitting between them. The CDR3 DNA follows: TGCAGTGCCCTCGGACAGTTTAATTCACCCCTCCACTTT. Protein product: CSALGQFNSPLHF.

V usage is TRBV4-1 and J usage is TRBJ2-1, with 8 bases that match TRBD2. The CDR3 consists of 15 residues. The J segment lost 8 bases and the V segment lost 4 bases, leaving 10 bases of the junction unmatched. Germline CDR1 and CDR2: MGHRA and YSYEKL. Here the CDR3 DNA reads TGCGCCAGCAGCCCGGCCGGGACTAGTATGGATGAGCAGTTCTTC. This codes for CASSPAGTSMDEQFF.

This clonotype was counted many times. The chain carries TRBV28 and TRBJ2-2; 8 bases line up with TRBD2. The V gene end was trimmed by 3 bases and the J gene end by 3 bases; junction bases not matched to a gene: 30. The CDR3 totals 24 residues. Germline V gene data show CDR1 as MDHEN and CDR2 as SYDVKM. CDR3 residues: CASSFGGIAWGSSGPRKHTGELFF. DNA of the CDR3: TGTGCCAGCAGTTTTGGCGGGATCGCCTGGGGGTCTAGCGGGCCAAGGAAGCACACCGGGGAGCTGTTTTTT.

At least ten counts were recorded for this clonotype. V is TRBV13 and J is TRBJ2-7; TRBD2 matches 9 bases. There are 15 residues in the CDR3. Germline V lookup: CDR1 PRHDT, CDR2 FYEKMQ (reference sequence). The trim removed 5 bases at V and 4 bases at J, leaving 9 bases unmatched. CDR3 sequence: CASSPAAGGKYEQYF. In DNA, the CDR3 is TGTGCCAGCAGCCCCGCAGCGGGAGGAAAGTACGAGCAGTACTTC.

As concerns this clonotype: One end of the junction is discordant with germline, which a read error may explain. The rearrangement joins TRBV5-1 to TRBJ1-5; TRBD1 matches 7 bases. The germline V gene encodes CDR1 SGHRS and CDR2 YFSETQ. The CDR3 runs 16 residues. The CDR3 protein is CASTRRDRSDNQPQHF. In DNA, the CDR3 is TGTGCCAGCACCCGCCGGGACAGAAGTGACAATCAGCCCCAGCATTTT.

As to this clonotype: A much larger clone is a single base away; this may be a read error. This chain uses TRBV12-3 or TRBV12-4 with TRBJ1-1, with TRBD1 matching over 7 bases. The CDR3 loop spans 13 amino acids. The CDR3 loop is CASTPGGSTGAFF. CDR3 DNA sequence: TGTGCCAGCACTCCAGGGGGGAGCACTGGAGCTTTCTTT.

This chain links TRBV6-2 or TRBV6-3 with TRBJ2-2; perhaps TRBD2 as D (6 bases). Germline values: CDR1 MNHEY, CDR2 SVGEGT. This CDR3 contains 17 residues. The V and J ends lost 4 bases and 4 bases respectively, with 19 bases between them. As DNA, the CDR3 is TGTGCCAGCAGTTCGTGGGACTCTGGGGTAGCCACCGGGGAGCTGTTTTTT. Protein product: CASSSWDSGVATGELFF.

At least ten counts were recorded for this clonotype. The chain recombines TRBV6-1 with TRBJ1-2; D is uncertain. The CDR3 extends over 15 amino acids. Germline V lookup: CDR1 MNHNS, CDR2 SASEGT. V shed 1 base and J shed 0 bases, with 9 bases lying between them. CDR3: CASSEVAGTNYGYTF. Here the CDR3 DNA reads TGTGCCAGCAGTGAAGTGGCCGGTACTAACTATGGCTACACCTTC.

This clonotype was seen a few times. This chain uses TRBV5-1 with TRBJ1-4; perhaps TRBD1 as D (5 bases). The CDR3 covers 14 residues. V was cut by 1 base and J by 5 bases, with 9 bases left in between. Germline CDR1 SGHRS, CDR2 YFSETQ. The CDR3 reads CASSLRQINEKLFF. The CDR3 nucleotides are TGCGCCAGCAGCTTGAGACAGATAAATGAAAAACTGTTTTTT.

This clonotype has ten or more counts. The chain joins TRBV28 to TRBJ2-7; a weak D match, TRBD2 (5 bases). The CDR3 is made up of 16 amino acids. V lost 1 base, J lost 0 bases, and 13 bases lay in between. Germline values: CDR1 MDHEN, CDR2 SYDVKM. In DNA, the CDR3 is TGTGCCAGCAGTTTATTGGGTGCGAGGGTCTCCTACGAGCAGTACTTC. Translation: CASSLLGARVSYEQYF.

This clonotype was seen repeatedly, ten times or more. The CDR3 reads CASSLGVMGAFF. The CDR3 nucleotides read TGTGCCAGCAGTTTGGGGGTAATGGGCGCTTTCTTT. The rearrangement uses TRBV12-3 or TRBV12-4 and TRBJ1-1, with TRBD1 as a possible D gene (5 bases). With 3 bases removed from V and 11 bases from J, the gap between germline ends came to 13 bases. This CDR3 comprises 12 residues.

This clonotype appeared many times. V and J are TRBV3-1 and TRBJ2-7; 10 positions match TRBD2. The junction had 4 bases not matched to a gene; V was cut back by 1 base and J by 4 bases. The CDR3 spans 15 residues. The germline CDR1 and CDR2 sequences are LGHDT and YNNKEL (reference sequence). The CDR3 DNA reads TGTGCCAGCAGCCAAGGCCGGACTAGCGGTTACGAGCAGTACTTC. Its translation: CASSQGRTSGYEQYF.

This clonotype was detected many times. The gene calls are TRBV12-3 or TRBV12-4 and TRBJ2-5; 7 bases fit TRBD2. With 5 bases clipped from V and 0 bases from J, the junction kept 6 bases outside the gene matches. CDR3 length equals 15 residues. The DNA for the CDR3 is TGTGCCAGCAGTCCCGGGACTAACCACCAAGAGACCCAGTACTTC. Protein: CASSPGTNHQETQYF.

This chain joins TRBV28 and TRBJ1-5; D is unclear. Germline CDR1 MDHEN, CDR2 SYDVKM. V shed 4 bases and J shed 9 bases, with 1 base lying between them. This CDR3 spans 9 amino acids. CDR3 in DNA: TGTGCCAGCAGTTCGCCCCAGCATTTT. Amino acids: CASSSPQHF.

Note on this clonotype: A read error may be the cause here, since a much bigger clone is one base away. The gene calls are TRBV7-9 and TRBJ1-2; weak D call: TRBD1 (5 bases). The CDR3 has 15 amino acids. Germline assignment: CDR1 SEHNR and CDR2 FQNEAQ (reference sequence). This CDR3 is CASSRSGTPNYGHTF. CDR3 nucleotide sequence: TGTGCCAGCAGCCGGTCAGGGACCCCTAACTATGGCCACACCTTC.

The sample holds many counts of this clonotype. The chain employs TRBV20-1 and TRBJ1-4, with a possible D match to TRBD1 (5 bases). The CDR3 spans 14 residues. V shed 2 bases and J shed 5 bases, with 12 bases lying between them. Germline CDR1 is DFQATT and CDR2 is SNEGSKA (reference sequence). For the CDR3, the DNA is TGCAGTGCTAGACGGGGCGAAGAAAATGAAAAACTGTTTTTT. As protein: CSARRGEENEKLFF.